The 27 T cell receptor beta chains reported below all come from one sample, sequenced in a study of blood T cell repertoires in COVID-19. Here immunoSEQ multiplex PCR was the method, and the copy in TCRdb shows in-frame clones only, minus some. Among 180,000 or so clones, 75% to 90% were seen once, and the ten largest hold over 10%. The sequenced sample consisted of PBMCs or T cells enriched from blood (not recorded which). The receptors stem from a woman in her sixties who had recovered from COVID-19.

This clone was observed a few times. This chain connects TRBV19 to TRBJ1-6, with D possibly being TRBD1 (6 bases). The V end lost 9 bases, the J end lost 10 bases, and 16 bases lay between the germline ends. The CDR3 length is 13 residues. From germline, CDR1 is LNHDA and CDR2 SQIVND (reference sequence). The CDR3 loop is CASGRDNHSPLHF. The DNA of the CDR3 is TGTGCCAGCGGCCGGGACAATCACTCACCCCTCCACTTT.

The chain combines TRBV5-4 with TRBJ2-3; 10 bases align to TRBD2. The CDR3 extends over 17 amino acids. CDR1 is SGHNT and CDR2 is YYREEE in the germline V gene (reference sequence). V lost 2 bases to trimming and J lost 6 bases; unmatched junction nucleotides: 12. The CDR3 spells CASSFGSAGGPKDTQYF. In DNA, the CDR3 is TGTGCCAGCAGCTTTGGATCAGCGGGGGGGCCTAAGGATACGCAGTATTTT.

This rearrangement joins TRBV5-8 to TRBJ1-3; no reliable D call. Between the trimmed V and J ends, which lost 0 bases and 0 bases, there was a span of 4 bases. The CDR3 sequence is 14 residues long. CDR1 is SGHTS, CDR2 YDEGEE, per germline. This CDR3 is CASSLDGSGNTIYF. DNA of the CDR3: TGTGCCAGCAGCTTGGACGGCTCTGGAAACACCATATATTTT.

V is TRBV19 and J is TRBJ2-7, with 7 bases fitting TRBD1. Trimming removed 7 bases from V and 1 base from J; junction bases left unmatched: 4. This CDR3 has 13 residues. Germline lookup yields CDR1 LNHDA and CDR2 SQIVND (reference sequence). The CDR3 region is CASTPQGSYEQYF. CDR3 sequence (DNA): TGTGCCAGTACACCACAGGGGTCCTACGAGCAGTACTTC.

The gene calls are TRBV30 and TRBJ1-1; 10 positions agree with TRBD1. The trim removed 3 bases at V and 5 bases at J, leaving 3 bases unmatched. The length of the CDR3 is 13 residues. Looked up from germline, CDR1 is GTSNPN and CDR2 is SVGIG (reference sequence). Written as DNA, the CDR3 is TGTGCCTGGAGCCGGGACAGGGGAACTGAAGCTTTCTTT. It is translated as CAWSRDRGTEAFF.

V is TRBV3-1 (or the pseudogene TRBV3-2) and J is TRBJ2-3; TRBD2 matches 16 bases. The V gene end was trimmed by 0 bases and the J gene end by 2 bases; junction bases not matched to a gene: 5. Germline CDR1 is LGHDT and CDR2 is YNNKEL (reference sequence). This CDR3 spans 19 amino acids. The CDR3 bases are TGTGCCAGCAGCCAAGAGTATGGGACTAGCGGGGGGGCCACAGATACGCAGTATTTT. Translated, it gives CASSQEYGTSGGATDTQYF.

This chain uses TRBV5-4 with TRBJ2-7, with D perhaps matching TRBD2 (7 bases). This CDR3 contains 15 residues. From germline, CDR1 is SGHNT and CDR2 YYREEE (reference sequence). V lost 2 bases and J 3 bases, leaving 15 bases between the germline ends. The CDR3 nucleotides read TGTGCCAGCAGCTTTGGGGGGGCTAGCATCTACGAGCAGTACTTC. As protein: CASSFGGASIYEQYF.

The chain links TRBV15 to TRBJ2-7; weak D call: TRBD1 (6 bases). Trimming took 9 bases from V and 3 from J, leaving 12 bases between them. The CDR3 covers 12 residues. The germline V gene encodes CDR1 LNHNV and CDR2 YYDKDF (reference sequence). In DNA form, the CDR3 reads TGTGCCACACAGGGTTTAGGCTACGAGCAGTACTTC. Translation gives CATQGLGYEQYF.

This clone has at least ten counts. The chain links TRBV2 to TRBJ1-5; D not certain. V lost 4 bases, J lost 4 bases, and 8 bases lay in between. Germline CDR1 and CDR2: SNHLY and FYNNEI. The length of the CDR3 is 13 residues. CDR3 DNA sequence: TGTGCCAGCAGTGTTTGGGCAAATCAGCCCCAGCATTTT. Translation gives CASSVWANQPQHF.

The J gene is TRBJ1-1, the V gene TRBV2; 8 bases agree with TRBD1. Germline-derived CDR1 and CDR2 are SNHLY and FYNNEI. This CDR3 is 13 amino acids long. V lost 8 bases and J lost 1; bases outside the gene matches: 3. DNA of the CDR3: TGTGCCAGCCTCCAGGGGGCGAACACTGAAGCTTTCTTT. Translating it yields CASLQGANTEAFF.

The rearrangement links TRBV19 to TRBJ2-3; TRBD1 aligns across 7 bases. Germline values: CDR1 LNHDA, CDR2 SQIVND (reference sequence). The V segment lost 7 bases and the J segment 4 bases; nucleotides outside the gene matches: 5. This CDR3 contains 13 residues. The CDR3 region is CASKRQGADTQYF. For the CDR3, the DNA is TGTGCCAGTAAGAGGCAGGGGGCAGATACGCAGTATTTT.

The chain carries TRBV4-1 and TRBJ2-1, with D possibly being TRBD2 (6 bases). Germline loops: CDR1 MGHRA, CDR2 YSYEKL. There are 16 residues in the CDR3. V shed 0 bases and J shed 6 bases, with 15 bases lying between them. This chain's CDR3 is CASSQEVAGTGNEQFF. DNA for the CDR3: TGCGCCAGCAGCCAAGAAGTTGCGGGGACGGGCAATGAGCAGTTCTTC.

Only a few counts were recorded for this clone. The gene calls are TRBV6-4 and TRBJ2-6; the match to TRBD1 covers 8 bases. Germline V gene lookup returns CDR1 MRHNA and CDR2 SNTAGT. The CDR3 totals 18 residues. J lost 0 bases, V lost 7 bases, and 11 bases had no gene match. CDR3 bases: TGTGCCAGCATAATAGACAGGGGTCTCTACTCTGGGGCCAACGTCCTGACTTTC. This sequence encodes CASIIDRGLYSGANVLTF.

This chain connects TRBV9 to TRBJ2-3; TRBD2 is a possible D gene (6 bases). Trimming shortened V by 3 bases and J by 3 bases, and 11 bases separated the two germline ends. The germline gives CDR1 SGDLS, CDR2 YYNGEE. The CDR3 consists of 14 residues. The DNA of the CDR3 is TGTGCCAGCAGCGGGGGGGTATTGACAGATACGCAGTATTTT. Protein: CASSGGVLTDTQYF.

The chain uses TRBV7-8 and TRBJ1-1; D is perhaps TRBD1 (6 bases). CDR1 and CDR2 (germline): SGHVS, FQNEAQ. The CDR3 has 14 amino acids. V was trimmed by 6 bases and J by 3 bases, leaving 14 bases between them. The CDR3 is CASRRDTRDTEAFF. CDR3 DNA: TGTGCCAGCAGACGGGACACCAGGGACACTGAAGCTTTCTTT.

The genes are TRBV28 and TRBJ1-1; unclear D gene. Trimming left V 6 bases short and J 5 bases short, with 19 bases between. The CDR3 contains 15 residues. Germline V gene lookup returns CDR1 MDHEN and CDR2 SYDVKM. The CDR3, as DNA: TGTGCCAGCAGCCCCGAACACGGAGAGTATACTGAAGCTTTCTTT. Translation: CASSPEHGEYTEAFF.

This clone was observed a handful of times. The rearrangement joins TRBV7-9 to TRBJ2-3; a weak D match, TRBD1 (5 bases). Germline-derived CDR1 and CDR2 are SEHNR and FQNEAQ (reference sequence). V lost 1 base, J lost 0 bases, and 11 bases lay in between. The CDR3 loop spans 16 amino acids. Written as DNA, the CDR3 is TGTGCCAGCAGCTTAGTCAGGGTCGCCAGCACAGATACGCAGTATTTT. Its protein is CASSLVRVASTDTQYF.

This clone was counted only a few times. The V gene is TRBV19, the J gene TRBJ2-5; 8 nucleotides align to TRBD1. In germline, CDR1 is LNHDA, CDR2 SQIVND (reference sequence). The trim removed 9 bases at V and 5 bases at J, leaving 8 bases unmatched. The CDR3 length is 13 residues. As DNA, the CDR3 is TGTGCCAGCCGTCAGGGGGCTCGGGAGACCCAGTACTTC. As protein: CASRQGARETQYF.

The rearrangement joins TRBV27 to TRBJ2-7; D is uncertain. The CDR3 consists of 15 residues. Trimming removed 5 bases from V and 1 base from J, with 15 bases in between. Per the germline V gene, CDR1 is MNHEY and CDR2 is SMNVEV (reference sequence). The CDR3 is CASSLGSGPSYEQYF. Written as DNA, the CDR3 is TGTGCCAGCAGTCTCGGATCGGGTCCTTCCTACGAGCAGTACTTC.

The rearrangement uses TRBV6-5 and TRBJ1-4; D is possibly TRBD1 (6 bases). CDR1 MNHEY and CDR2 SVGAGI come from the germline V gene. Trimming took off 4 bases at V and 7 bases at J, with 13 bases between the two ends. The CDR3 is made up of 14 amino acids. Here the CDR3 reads CASSFGGQSEKLFF. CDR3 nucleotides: TGTGCCAGCAGTTTCGGGGGGCAGAGTGAAAAACTGTTTTTT.

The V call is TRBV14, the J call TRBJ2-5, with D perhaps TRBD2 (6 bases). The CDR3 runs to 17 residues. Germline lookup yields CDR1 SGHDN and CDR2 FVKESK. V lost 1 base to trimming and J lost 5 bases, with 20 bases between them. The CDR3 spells CASSQVTRGAPTETQYF. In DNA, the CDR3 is TGTGCCAGCAGCCAAGTCACTCGCGGGGCGCCGACGGAGACCCAGTACTTC.

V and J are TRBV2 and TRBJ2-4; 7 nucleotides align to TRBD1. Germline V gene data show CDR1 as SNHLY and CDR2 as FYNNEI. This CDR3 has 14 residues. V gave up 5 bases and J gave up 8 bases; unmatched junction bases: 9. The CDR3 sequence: CASSQTTGWDIQYF. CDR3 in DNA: TGTGCCAGCAGTCAAACGACAGGGTGGGACATTCAGTACTTC.

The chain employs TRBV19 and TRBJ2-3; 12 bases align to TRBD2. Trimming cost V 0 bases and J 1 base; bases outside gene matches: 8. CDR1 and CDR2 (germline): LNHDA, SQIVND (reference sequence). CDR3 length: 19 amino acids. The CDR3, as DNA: TGTGCCAGTAGTATAGAGGTGGCTAGCGGGAGGGCAGGCACAGATACGCAGTATTTT. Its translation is CASSIEVASGRAGTDTQYF.

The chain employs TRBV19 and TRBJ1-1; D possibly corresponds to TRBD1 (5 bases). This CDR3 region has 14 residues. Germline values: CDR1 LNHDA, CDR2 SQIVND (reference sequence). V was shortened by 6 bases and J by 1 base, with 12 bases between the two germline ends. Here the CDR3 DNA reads TGTGCCAGTAGCCCGGGGGAGTGGAACACTGAAGCTTTCTTT. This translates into CASSPGEWNTEAFF.

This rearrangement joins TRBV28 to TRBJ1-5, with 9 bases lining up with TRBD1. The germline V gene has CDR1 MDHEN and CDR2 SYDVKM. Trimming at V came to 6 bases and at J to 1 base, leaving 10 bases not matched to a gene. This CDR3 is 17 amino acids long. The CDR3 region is CASRRGQGISSNQPQHF. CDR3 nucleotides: TGTGCCAGCAGAAGGGGACAGGGAATATCAAGCAATCAGCCCCAGCATTTT.

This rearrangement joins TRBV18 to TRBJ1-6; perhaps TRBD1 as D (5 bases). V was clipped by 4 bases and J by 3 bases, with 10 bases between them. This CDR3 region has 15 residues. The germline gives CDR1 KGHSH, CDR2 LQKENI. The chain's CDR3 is CASSRRGDYNSPLHF. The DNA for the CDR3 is TGTGCCAGCTCACGGCGGGGGGACTATAATTCACCCCTCCACTTT.

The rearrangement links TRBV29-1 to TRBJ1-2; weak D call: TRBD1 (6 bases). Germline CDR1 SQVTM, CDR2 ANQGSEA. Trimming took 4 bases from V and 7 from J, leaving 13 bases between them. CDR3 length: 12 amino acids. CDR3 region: CSVVQGPGGYTF. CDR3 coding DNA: TGCAGCGTTGTTCAGGGGCCAGGTGGCTACACCTTC.